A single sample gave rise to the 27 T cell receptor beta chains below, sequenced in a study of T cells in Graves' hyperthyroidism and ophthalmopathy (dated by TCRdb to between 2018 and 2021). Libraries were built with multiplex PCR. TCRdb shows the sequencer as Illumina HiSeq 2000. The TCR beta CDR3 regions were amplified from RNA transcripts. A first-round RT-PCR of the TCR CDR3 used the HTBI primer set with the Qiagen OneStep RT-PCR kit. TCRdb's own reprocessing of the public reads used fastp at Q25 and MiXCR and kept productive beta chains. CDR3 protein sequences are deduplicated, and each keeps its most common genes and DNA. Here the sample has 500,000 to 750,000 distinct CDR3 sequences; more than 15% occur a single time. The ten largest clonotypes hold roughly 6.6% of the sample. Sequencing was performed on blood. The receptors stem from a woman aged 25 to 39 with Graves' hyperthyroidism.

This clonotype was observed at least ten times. The CDR3 region is CASSPTDGDTQYF. CDR3 DNA: TGTGCCAGCAGCCCCACCGACGGAGATACGCAGTATTTT. The genes are TRBV7-9 and TRBJ2-3; no reliable D call. The CDR3 sequence is 13 residues long. Germline V lookup: CDR1 SEHNR, CDR2 FQNEAQ (reference sequence). The V end lost 5 bases, the J end lost 5 bases, and 11 bases lay between the germline ends.

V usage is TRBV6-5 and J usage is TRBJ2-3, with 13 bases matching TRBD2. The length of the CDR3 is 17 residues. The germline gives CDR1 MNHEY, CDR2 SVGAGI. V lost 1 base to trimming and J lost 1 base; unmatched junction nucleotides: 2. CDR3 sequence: CASSYLGLAGGTDTQYF. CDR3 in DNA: TGTGCCAGCAGTTACTTAGGACTAGCGGGAGGCACAGATACGCAGTATTTT.

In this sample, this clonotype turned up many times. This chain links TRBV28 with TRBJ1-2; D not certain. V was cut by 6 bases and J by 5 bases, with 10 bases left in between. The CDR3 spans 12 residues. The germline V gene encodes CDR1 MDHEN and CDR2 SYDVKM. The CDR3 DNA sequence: TGTGCCAGCAGCCAGAGCGAGTATGGCTACACCTTC. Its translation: CASSQSEYGYTF.

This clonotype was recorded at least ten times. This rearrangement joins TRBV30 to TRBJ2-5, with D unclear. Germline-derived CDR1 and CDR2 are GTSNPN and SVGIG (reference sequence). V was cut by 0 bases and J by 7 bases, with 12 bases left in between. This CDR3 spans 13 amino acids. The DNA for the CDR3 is TGTGCCTGGAGTGTAATCGAGACGTCGACCCAGTACTTC. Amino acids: CAWSVIETSTQYF.

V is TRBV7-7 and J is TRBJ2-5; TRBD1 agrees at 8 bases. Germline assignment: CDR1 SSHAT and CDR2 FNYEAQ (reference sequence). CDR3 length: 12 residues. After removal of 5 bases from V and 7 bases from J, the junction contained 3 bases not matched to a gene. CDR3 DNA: TGTGCCAGCAGCAAGACAGGGGCGACCCAGTACTTC. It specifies CASSKTGATQYF.

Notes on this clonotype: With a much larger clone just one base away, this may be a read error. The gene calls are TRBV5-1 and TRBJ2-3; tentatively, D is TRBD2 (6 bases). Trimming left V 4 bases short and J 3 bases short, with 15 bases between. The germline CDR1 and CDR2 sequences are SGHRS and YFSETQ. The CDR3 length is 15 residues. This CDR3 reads CASSPSGFGTDTQYF. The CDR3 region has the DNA TGCGCCAGCAGCCCCAGCGGGTTTGGAACAGATACGCAGTATTTT.

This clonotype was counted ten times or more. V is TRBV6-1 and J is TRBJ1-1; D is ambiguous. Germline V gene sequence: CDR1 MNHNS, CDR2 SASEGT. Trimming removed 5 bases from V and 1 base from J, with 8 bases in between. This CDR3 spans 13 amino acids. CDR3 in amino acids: CASSYIENTEAFF. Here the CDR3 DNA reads TGTGCCAGCAGTTATATCGAGAACACTGAAGCTTTCTTT.

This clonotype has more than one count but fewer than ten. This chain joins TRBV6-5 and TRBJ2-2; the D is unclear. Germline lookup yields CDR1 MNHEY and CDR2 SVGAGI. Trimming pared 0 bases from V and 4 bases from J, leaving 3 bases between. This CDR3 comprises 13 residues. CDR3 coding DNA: TGTGCCAGCAGTTACTCACCCACCGGGGAGCTGTTTTTT. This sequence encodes CASSYSPTGELFF.

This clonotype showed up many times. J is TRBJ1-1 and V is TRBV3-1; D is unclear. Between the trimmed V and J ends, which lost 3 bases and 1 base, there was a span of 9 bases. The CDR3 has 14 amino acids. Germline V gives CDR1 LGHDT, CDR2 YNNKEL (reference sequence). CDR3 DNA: TGTGCCAGCAGCCACCAAGGTCGGAACACTGAAGCTTTCTTT. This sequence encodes CASSHQGRNTEAFF.

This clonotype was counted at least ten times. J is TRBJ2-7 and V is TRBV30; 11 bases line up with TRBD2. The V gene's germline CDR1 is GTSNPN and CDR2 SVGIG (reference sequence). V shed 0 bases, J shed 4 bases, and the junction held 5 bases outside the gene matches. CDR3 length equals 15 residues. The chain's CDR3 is CAWSVIAGGPYEQYF. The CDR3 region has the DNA TGTGCCTGGAGTGTAATAGCGGGAGGGCCTTACGAGCAGTACTTC. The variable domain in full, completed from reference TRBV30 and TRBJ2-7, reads SQTIHQWPATLVQPVGSPLSLECTVEGTSNPNLYWYRQAAGRGLQLLFYSVGIGQISSEVPQNLSASRPQDRQFILSSKKLLLSDSGFYLCAWSVIAGGPYEQYFGPGTRLTVT.

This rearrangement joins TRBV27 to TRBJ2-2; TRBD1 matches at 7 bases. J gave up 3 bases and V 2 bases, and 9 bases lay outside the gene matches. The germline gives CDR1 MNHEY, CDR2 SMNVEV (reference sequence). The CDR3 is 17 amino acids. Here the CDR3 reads CASSLLVTGTDTGELFF. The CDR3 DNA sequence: TGTGCCAGCAGTTTACTGGTGACAGGGACAGACACCGGGGAGCTGTTTTTT.

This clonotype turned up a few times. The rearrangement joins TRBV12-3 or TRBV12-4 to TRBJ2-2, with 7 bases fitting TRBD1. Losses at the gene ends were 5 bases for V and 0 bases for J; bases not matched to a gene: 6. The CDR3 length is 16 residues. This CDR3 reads CASSPGTASNTGELFF. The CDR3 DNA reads TGTGCCAGCAGTCCAGGGACAGCCTCGAACACCGGGGAGCTGTTTTTT.

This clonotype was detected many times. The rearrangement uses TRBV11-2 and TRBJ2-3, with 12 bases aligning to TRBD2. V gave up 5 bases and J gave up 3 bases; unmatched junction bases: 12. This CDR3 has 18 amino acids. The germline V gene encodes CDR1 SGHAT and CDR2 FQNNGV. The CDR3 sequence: CASSRTDLAGGRTDTQYF. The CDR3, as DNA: TGTGCCAGCAGCCGCACGGATCTAGCGGGAGGGCGGACAGATACGCAGTATTTT. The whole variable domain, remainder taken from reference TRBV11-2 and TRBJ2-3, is EAGVAQSPRYKIIEKRQSVAFWCNPISGHATLYWYQQILGQGPKLLIQFQNNGVVDDSQLPKDRFSAERLKGVDSTLKIQPAKLEDSAVYLCASSRTDLAGGRTDTQYFGPGTRLTVL.

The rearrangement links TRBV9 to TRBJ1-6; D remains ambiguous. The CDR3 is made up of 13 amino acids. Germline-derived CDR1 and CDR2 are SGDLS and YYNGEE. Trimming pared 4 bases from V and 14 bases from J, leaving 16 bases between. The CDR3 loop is CASSTRPGLTLHF. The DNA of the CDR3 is TGTGCCAGCAGCACCCGACCGGGTCTCACCCTCCACTTT.

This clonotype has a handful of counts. The CDR3 loop is CASSLIPGTDTQYF. As DNA, the CDR3 is TGTGCCAGCAGCTTAATTCCGGGCACAGATACGCAGTATTTT. The V and J genes are TRBV7-3 and TRBJ2-3; D remains unclear. The CDR3 loop spans 14 amino acids. Germline lookup yields CDR1 SGHTA and CDR2 FQGTGA. With 1 base removed from V and 1 base from J, the gap between germline ends came to 6 bases.

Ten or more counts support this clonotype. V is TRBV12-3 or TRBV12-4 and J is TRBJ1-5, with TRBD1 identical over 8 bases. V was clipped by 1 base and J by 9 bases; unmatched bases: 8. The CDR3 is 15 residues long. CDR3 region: CASSLGGTGRGPQHF. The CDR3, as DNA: TGTGCCAGCAGTTTAGGAGGGACAGGCCGGGGGCCCCAGCATTTT.

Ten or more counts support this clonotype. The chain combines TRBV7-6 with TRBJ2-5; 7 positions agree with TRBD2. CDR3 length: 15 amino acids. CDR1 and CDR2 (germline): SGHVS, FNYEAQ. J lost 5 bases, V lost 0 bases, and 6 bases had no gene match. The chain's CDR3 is CASSLAGGPMETQYF. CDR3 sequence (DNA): TGTGCCAGCAGCTTAGCGGGAGGGCCGATGGAGACCCAGTACTTC.

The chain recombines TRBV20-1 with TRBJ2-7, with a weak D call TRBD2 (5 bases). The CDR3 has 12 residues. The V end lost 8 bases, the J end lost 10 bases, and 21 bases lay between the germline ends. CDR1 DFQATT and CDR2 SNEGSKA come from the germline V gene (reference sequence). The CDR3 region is CSSHPHEGDQYF. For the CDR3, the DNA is TGCAGTTCTCATCCTCATGAGGGCGACCAGTACTTC.

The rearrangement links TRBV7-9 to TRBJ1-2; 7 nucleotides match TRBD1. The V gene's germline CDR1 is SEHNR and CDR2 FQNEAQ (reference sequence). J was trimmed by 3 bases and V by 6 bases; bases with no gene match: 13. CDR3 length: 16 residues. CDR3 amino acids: CASRRGRGDSDYGYTF. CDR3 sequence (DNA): TGTGCCAGCAGGAGGGGAAGAGGGGACAGTGACTATGGCTACACCTTC.

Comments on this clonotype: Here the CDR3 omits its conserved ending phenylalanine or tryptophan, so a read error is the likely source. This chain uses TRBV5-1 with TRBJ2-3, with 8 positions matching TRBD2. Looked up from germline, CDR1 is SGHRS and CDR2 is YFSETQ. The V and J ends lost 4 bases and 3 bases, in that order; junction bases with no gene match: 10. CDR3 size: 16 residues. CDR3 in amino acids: CASSRRAGEVTDTQYL. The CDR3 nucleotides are TGCGCCAGCAGCCGAAGAGCGGGAGAAGTAACAGATACGCAGTATCTT.

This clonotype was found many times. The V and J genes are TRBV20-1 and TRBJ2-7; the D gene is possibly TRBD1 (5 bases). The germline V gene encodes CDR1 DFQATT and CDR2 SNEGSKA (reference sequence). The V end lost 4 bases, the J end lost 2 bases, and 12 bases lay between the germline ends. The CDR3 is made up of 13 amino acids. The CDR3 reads CSAKASGPYEQYF. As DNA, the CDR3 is TGCAGTGCTAAAGCTTCAGGGCCCTACGAGCAGTACTTC.

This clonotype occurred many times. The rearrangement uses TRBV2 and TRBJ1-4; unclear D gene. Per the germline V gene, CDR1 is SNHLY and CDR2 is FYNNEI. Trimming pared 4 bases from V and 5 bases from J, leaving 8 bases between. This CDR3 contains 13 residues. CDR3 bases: TGTGCCAGCAGTGCACGGATAAATGAAAAACTGTTTTTT. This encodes CASSARINEKLFF.

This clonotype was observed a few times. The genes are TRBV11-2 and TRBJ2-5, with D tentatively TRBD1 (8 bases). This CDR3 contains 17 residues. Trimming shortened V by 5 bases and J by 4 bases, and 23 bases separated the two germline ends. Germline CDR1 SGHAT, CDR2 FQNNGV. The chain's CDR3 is CASSPGPRNRGGETQYF. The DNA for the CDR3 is TGTGCCAGCAGCCCAGGTCCGAGGAACAGGGGGGGAGAGACCCAGTACTTC. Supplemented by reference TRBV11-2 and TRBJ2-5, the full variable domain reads EAGVAQSPRYKIIEKRQSVAFWCNPISGHATLYWYQQILGQGPKLLIQFQNNGVVDDSQLPKDRFSAERLKGVDSTLKIQPAKLEDSAVYLCASSPGPRNRGGETQYFGPGTRLLVL.

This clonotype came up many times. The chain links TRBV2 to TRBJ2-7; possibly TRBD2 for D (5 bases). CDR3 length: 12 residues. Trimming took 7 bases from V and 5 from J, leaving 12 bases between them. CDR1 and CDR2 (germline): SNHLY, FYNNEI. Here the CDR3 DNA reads TGTGCCAGCACTAGCAGGTTCCACGAGCAGTACTTC. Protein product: CASTSRFHEQYF.

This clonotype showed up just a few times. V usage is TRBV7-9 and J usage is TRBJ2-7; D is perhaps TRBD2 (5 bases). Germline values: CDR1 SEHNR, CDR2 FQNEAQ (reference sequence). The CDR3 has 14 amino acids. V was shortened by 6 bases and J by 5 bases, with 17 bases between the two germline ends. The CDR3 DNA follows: TGTGCCAGCAGGTCCCATGGGTCGGAGGACGAGCAGTACTTC. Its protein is CASRSHGSEDEQYF.

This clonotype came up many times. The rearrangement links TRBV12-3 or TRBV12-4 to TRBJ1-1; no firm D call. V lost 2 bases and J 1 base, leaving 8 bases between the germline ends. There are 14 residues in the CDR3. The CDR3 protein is CASSLRRRNTEAFF. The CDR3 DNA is TGTGCCAGCAGTTTAAGGAGACGGAACACTGAAGCTTTCTTT.

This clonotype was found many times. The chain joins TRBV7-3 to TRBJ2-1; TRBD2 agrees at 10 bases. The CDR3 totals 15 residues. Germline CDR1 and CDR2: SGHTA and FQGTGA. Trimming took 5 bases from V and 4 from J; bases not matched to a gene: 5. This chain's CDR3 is CASSLAGEDYNEQFF. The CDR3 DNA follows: TGTGCCAGCAGCCTAGCGGGAGAAGATTACAATGAGCAGTTCTTC.